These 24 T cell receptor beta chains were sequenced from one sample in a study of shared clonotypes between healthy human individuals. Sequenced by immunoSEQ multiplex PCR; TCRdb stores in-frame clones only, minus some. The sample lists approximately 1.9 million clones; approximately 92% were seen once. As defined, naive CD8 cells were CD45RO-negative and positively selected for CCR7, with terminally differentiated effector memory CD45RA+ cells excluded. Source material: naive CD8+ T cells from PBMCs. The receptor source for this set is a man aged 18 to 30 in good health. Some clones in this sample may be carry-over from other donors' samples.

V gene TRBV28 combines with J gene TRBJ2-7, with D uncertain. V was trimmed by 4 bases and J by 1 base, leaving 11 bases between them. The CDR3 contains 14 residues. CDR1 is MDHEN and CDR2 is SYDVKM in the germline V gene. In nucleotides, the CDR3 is TGTGCCAGCAGTTCATTACTAATTTCCTACGAGCAGTACTTC. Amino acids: CASSSLLISYEQYF.

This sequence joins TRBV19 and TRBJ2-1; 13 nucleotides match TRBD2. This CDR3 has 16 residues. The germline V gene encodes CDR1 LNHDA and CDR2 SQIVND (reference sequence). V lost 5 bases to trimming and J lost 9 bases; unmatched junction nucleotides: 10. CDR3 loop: CASSSTGLAGVREQFF. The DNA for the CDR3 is TGTGCCAGTAGTTCCACCGGACTAGCGGGAGTGCGTGAGCAGTTCTTC.

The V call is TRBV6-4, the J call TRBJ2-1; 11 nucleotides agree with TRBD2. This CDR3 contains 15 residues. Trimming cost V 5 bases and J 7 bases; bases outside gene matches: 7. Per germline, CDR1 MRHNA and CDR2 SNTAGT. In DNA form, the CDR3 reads TGTGCCAGCAGTACAACTAGCGGGAGTTGGAATGAGCAGTTCTTC. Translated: CASSTTSGSWNEQFF.

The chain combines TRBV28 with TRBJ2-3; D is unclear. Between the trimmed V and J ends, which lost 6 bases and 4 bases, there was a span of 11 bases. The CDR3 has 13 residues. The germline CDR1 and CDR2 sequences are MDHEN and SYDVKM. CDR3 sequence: CASRVSGADTQYF. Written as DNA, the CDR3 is TGTGCCAGCAGAGTTTCAGGCGCAGATACGCAGTATTTT.

The CDR3 region has the DNA TGCGCCAGCAGCTTCCGAGCCGGGGCCCGAAAGTCCAATGAGCAGTTCTTC. Translation: CASSFRAGARKSNEQFF. The chain is built from TRBV5-1 and TRBJ2-1; D could derive from TRBD1 or TRBD2 (5 bases each). CDR1 and CDR2 from the germline V gene are SGHRS and YFSETQ. The length of the CDR3 is 17 residues. V lost 2 bases to trimming and J lost 6 bases, with 21 bases between them.

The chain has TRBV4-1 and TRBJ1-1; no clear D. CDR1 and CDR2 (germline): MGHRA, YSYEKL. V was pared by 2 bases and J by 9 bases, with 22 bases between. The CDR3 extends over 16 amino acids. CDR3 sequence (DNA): TGCGCCAGCAGCCAACTAAACCCGGGTGTTGGTGGAAAAGCTTTCTTT. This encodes CASSQLNPGVGGKAFF.

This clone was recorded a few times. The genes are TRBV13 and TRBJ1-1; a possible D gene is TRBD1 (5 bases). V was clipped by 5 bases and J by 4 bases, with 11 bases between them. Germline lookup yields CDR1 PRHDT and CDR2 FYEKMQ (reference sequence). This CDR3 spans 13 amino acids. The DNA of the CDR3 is TGTGCCAGCAGCCCGGAGGGGAGCACTGAAGCTTTCTTT. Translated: CASSPEGSTEAFF.

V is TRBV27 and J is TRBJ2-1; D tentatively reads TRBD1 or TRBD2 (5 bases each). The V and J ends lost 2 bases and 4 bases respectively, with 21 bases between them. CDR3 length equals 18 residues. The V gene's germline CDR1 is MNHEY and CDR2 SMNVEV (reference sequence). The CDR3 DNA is TGTGCCAGCAGTTTAAGTTCCCTAGTCGGGGCGAGGTACAATGAGCAGTTCTTC. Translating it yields CASSLSSLVGARYNEQFF.

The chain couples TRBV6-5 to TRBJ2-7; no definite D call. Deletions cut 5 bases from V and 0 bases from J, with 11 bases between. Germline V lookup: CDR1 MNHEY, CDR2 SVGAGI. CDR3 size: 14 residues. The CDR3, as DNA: TGTGCCAGCAGTACTCTGGGAAGCTCCTACGAGCAGTACTTC. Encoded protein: CASSTLGSSYEQYF.

The CDR3 nucleotides read TGTGCCAGCTCACATGTGGGGCTAGCGGGAGTGGATACGCAGTATTTT. Amino acids: CASSHVGLAGVDTQYF. The chain is built from TRBV28 and TRBJ2-3; 10 bases agree with TRBD2. This CDR3 has 16 residues. Unmatched junction bases numbered 14, after V lost 8 bases and J lost 6 bases. The germline CDR1 and CDR2 sequences are MDHEN and SYDVKM.

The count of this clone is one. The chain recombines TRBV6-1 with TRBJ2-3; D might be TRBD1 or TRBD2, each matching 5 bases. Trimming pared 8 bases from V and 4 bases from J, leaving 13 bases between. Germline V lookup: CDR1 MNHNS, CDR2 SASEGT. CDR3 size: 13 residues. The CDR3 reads CASRDRGADTQYF. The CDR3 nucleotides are TGTGCCAGCCGGGACCGTGGGGCAGATACGCAGTATTTT.

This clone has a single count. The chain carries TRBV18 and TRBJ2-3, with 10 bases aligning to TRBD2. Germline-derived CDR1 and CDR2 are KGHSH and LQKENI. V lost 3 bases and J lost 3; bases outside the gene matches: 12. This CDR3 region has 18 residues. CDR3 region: CASSPLTAGGRVTDTQYF. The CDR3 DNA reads TGTGCCAGCTCACCTTTAACAGCGGGAGGGCGAGTAACAGATACGCAGTATTTT.

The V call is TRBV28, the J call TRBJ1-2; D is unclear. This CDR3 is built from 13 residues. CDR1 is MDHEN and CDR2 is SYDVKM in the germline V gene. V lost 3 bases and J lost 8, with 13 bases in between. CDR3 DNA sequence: TGTGCCAGCAGTTTTAACCGGGTTGGAGGCTACACCTTC. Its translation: CASSFNRVGGYTF.

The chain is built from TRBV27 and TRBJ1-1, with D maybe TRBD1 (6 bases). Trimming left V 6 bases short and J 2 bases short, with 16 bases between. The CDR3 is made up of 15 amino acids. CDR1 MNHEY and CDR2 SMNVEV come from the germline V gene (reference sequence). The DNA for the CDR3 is TGTGCCAGCAGCCCCTGGGGGGGGCGAAACACTGAAGCTTTCTTT. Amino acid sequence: CASSPWGGRNTEAFF.

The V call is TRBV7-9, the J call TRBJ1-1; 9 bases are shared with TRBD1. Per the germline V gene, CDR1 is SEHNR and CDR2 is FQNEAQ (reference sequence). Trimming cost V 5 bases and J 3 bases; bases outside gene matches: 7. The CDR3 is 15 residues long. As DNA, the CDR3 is TGTGCCAGCAGCGTCGGGACAGGGATTTACACTGAAGCTTTCTTT. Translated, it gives CASSVGTGIYTEAFF.

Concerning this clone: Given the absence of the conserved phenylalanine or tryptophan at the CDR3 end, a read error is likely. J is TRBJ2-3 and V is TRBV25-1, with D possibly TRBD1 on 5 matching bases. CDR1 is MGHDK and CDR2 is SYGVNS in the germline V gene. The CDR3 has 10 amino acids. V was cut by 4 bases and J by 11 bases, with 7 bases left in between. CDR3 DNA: TGTGCCAGCAGTGGTCAGGGGCAGTATCTT. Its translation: CASSGQGQYL.

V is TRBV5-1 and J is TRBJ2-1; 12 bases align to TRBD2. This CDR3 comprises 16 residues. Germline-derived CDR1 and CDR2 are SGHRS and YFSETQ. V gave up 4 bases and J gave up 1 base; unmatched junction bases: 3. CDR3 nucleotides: TGCGCCAGCAGCACGACTAGCGGGAGTTCCTACAATGAGCAGTTCTTC. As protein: CASSTTSGSSYNEQFF.

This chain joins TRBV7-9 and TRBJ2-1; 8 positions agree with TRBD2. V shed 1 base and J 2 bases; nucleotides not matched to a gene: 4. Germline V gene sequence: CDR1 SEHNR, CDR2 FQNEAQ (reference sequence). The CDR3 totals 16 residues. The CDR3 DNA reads TGTGCCAGCAGCTTAGGTAGCGGGATCACCTACAATGAGCAGTTCTTC. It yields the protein CASSLGSGITYNEQFF.

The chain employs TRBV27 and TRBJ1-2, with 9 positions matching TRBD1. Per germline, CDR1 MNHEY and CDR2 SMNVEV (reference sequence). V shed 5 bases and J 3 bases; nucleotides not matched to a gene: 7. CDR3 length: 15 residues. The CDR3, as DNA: TGTGCCAGCAGTAGGGGACAGGGTGTTCACTATGGCTACACCTTC. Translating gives CASSRGQGVHYGYTF.

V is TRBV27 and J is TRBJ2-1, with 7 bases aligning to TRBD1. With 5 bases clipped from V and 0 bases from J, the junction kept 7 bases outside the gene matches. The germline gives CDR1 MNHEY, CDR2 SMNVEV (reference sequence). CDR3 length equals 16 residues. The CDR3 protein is CASSPTTGSSYNEQFF. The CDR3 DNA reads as TGTGCCAGCAGTCCCACGACAGGGAGCTCCTACAATGAGCAGTTCTTC.

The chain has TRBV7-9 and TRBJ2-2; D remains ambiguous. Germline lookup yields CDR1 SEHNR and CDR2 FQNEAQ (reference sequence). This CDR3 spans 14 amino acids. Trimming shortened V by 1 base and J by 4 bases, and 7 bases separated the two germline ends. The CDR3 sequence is CASSLVDPTGELFF. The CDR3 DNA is TGTGCCAGCAGCTTAGTGGATCCCACCGGGGAGCTGTTTTTT.

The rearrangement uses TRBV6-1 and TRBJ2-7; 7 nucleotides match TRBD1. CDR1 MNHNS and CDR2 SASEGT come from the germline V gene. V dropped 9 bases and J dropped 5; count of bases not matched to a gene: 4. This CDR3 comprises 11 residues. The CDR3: CARTGSDEQYF. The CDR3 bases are TGTGCCAGGACAGGGTCCGACGAGCAGTACTTC.

The CDR3 DNA reads as TGTGCCAGCAGCCCAGGACAGGGCATGTCTAACTATGGCTACACCTTC. This sequence encodes CASSPGQGMSNYGYTF. The V call is TRBV28, the J call TRBJ1-2; TRBD1 matches at 8 bases. The J segment lost 0 bases and the V segment lost 6 bases, leaving 9 bases of the junction unmatched. Germline V gene data show CDR1 as MDHEN and CDR2 as SYDVKM. The CDR3 runs to 16 residues.

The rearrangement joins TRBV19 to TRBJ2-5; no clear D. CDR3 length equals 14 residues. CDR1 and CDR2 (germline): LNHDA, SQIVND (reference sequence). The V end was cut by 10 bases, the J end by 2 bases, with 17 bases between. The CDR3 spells CATTPSRRQETQYF. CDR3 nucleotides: TGTGCCACCACTCCCTCGCGCAGACAAGAGACCCAGTACTTC.